This TCR beta chain was recovered during a study of PD-L1 blockade in urothelial cancer. V shed 5 bases and J shed 3 bases, with 13 bases lying between them. The CDR3 consists of 15 residues. Germline assignment: CDR1 MNHEY and CDR2 SMNVEV (reference sequence). Only in-frame clones appear in the TCRdb table, and some are missing; sequencing was by immunoSEQ multiplex PCR. The table has about 83,000 clones, around 87% seen once. Sequenced material: PBMCs, taken around atezolizumab (anti-PD-L1) treatment. The chain employs TRBV27 and TRBJ2-2; tentative D call: TRBD2 (6 bases). This TCR was recovered from a woman in her 70s with urothelial cancer. The DNA of the CDR3 is TGTGCCAGCAGTCCTAGGGGCGGGGACACCGGGGAGCTGTTTTTT. Protein sequence: CASSPRGGDTGELFF.